This T cell receptor (beta chain) was recovered during a study of shared clonotypes between healthy human individuals. Notes on the study in general: It was only blood that was sampled, and tissue repertoires likely differ.

As for this clone: Its antigen remains unidentified.

A roughly 220 ng quantity of DNA, 32,000 or so T cell genomes, went into the sorted-subset replicate PCRs. The table came from immunoSEQ multiplex PCR; TCRdb's copy has only in-frame clones and leaves some out. The sample lists about 1.5 million clones; 95% to 99% were seen once. Donors were healthy HIV-negative adults without recent acute infections or vaccinations. All of the donors resided in Nashville, Tennessee, and each was a Caucasian adult. The CDR3 extends over 10 amino acids. Trimming stripped 4 bases from V and 5 bases from J, with 5 bases between. Per germline, CDR1 DFQATT and CDR2 SNEGSKA (reference sequence).

The V gene is TRBV20-1, the J gene TRBJ2-5; D uncertain. The sequenced material came from naive CD4+ T cells sorted from blood. The sample's subset: CD45RA+ positively selected. The clonotype comes from a man aged 30 to 39 in good health. The CDR3 spells CSAIEETQYF. CDR3 in DNA: TGCAGTGCTATAGAGGAGACCCAGTACTTC.